What follows is one T cell receptor (beta chain) and its context. Antigen: not known. Specified time point: recipient sample about 28 days before transplant, after cytoreduction. Repertoires were generated with immunoSEQ multiplex PCR, while TCRdb's copy carries only in-frame clones and drops some. This sample has approximately 6,600 clones, with 95% to 97% found just once. These data are taken from a study of T cell clonotyping in hematopoietic cell transplantation. Study-level information: Cytoreduction preceded collection of pretransplant recipient samples.

Whole-study results and caveats: After transplant, recipient diversity fell while pathologically expanded clonotypes grew through day 180. Higher Inverse Simpson Index values in graft donor and pretransplant recipient predicted broader posttransplant TCR diversity.

This clonotype was sampled from a man between 70 and 80 years old with acute myeloid leukemia. Some clones in this sample may be carry-over from other donors' samples. This sample comprised peripheral blood mononuclear cells, obtained before stem cell transplant.

CDR3 coding DNA: TGTGCCAGCAGCCCGCGAAGATCGACAGATATCTACGAGCAGTACTTC. Amino acids: CASSPRRSTDIYEQYF. The V gene is TRBV4-2, the J gene TRBJ2-7; TRBD1 might be the D (5 bases). The germline V and J ends were trimmed by 4 bases and 3 bases, with 19 bases remaining between them. Germline CDR1 is LGHNA and CDR2 is YNFKEQ. The CDR3 has 16 amino acids.